A selection of T cell receptor beta chains follows, all from one sample in a study of control samples from healthy donors and cancer patients. The protocol was immunoSEQ multiplex PCR, while the TCRdb copy is restricted to in-frame clones and leaves out a portion. The sample records about 96,000 clones, more than 85% being singletons. Sequenced input: blood. The receptors shown here come from a man aged 18-30 years in good health. Each CDR3 is given with its conserved first and last residue. Fields, in order: clone size, D gene, V gene, J gene, CDR3 DNA, CDR3 protein. The D gene is left open where the match is weak. The size of a clone is reported for some rows only, either as once, few or many, or as a class for expanded clones.

clone size: NA; D gene: NA; V gene: TRBV13; J gene: TRBJ2-2; CDR3 DNA: TGTGCCAGCAGCTCGAACACCGGGGAGCTGTTTTTT; CDR3 protein: CASSSNTGELFF
clone size: NA; D gene: NA; V gene: TRBV27; J gene: TRBJ2-7; CDR3 DNA: TGTGCCAGCAGTCCAAATTTGGTCAGCTCCTACGAGCAGTACTTC; CDR3 protein: CASSPNLVSSYEQYF
clone size: once; D gene: NA; V gene: TRBV11-3; J gene: TRBJ2-3; CDR3 DNA: TGTGCCAGCAGCTTAGACCCCACTAGCACAGATACGCAGTATTTT; CDR3 protein: CASSLDPTSTDTQYF
clone size: NA; D gene: NA; V gene: TRBV4-1; J gene: TRBJ2-1; CDR3 DNA: TGCGCCAGCAGCCCTCCGGACTGGGAGCAGTTCTTC; CDR3 protein: CASSPPDWEQFF
clone size: NA; D gene: NA; V gene: TRBV5-1; J gene: TRBJ2-5; CDR3 DNA: TGCGCCAGCAGCTTGTTTGGCTCTCAATTGGAGACCCAGTACTTC; CDR3 protein: CASSLFGSQLETQYF
clone size: NA; D gene: NA; V gene: TRBV5-6; J gene: TRBJ2-4; CDR3 DNA: TGTGCCAGCAGCTTGGGTGTCCATCAGGGGTCTCGGGGCATTCAGTACTTC; CDR3 protein: CASSLGVHQGSRGIQYF
clone size: few; D gene: TRBD1; V gene: TRBV5-4; J gene: TRBJ1-2; CDR3 DNA: TGTGCCAGCAGCTTGGAGCCGACAGGGGGAGATAACTATGGCTACACCTTC; CDR3 protein: CASSLEPTGGDNYGYTF
clone size: NA; D gene: NA; V gene: TRBV5-1; J gene: TRBJ2-5; CDR3 DNA: TGCGCCAGCAGCTTGGGGCCATTTCCCCAAGAGACCCAGTACTTC; CDR3 protein: CASSLGPFPQETQYF
clone size: NA; D gene: NA; V gene: TRBV15; J gene: TRBJ2-5; CDR3 DNA: TGTGCCACCAGCAGATTACGTGGGGACGCATTGGAGACCCAGTACTTC; CDR3 protein: CATSRLRGDALETQYF
clone size: NA; D gene: TRBD1; V gene: TRBV27; J gene: TRBJ1-1; CDR3 DNA: TGTGCCAGCAGTTCCGCGAGACAGGGAGTCGCTGAAGCTTTCTTT; CDR3 protein: CASSSARQGVAEAFF
clone size: NA; D gene: NA; V gene: TRBV15; J gene: TRBJ1-6; CDR3 DNA: TGTGCCACCAGCAGACCGGATTCACCCCTCCACTTT; CDR3 protein: CATSRPDSPLHF
clone size: once; D gene: NA; V gene: TRBV6-5; J gene: TRBJ2-2; CDR3 DNA: TGTGCCAGCCGCTCATCGAACACCGGGGAGCTGTTTTTT; CDR3 protein: CASRSSNTGELFF
clone size: NA; D gene: NA; V gene: TRBV2; J gene: TRBJ2-7; CDR3 DNA: TGTGCCCTCAGCCTGCGGAGAGCCTACGAGCAGTACTTC; CDR3 protein: CALSLRRAYEQYF
clone size: NA; D gene: TRBD1; V gene: TRBV14; J gene: TRBJ2-7; CDR3 DNA: TGTGCCAGCAGCCAAGTACAGGGGAACCTCTACGAGCAGTACTTC; CDR3 protein: CASSQVQGNLYEQYF
clone size: NA; D gene: NA; V gene: TRBV25-1; J gene: TRBJ1-6; CDR3 DNA: TGTGCCAGCAGTCACAGAGGTAATTCACCCCTCCACTTT; CDR3 protein: CASSHRGNSPLHF
clone size: NA; D gene: NA; V gene: TRBV19; J gene: TRBJ1-1; CDR3 DNA: TGTGCCAGTAGTATGGCGACAGAGGAAGCTTTCTTT; CDR3 protein: CASSMATEEAFF
clone size: NA; D gene: NA; V gene: TRBV19; J gene: TRBJ1-5; CDR3 DNA: TGTGCCAGTAGGGACGCCTCACTAAATCAGCCCCAGCATTTT; CDR3 protein: CASRDASLNQPQHF
clone size: NA; D gene: NA; V gene: TRBV6-2/TRBV6-3; J gene: TRBJ2-7; CDR3 DNA: TGTGCCAGCAGTTACTCGACCGGGGACCCCCACGAGCAGTACTTC; CDR3 protein: CASSYSTGDPHEQYF
clone size: once; D gene: NA; V gene: TRBV18; J gene: TRBJ1-1; CDR3 DNA: TGTGCCAGCTCCACAGGGACCAGCTCTGAAGCTTTCTTT; CDR3 protein: CASSTGTSSEAFF
clone size: NA; D gene: NA; V gene: TRBV4-3; J gene: TRBJ1-2; CDR3 DNA: TGCGCCAGCAGCCAAGATAGTAGGGGGAATTATGGCTACACCTTC; CDR3 protein: CASSQDSRGNYGYTF
clone size: NA; D gene: TRBD2; V gene: TRBV27; J gene: TRBJ2-5; CDR3 DNA: TGTGCCAGCAGTTCGCCCTTGGCGGGAGGAGAGACCCAGTACTTC; CDR3 protein: CASSSPLAGGETQYF
clone size: NA; D gene: NA; V gene: TRBV12-5; J gene: TRBJ1-1; CDR3 DNA: TGTGCTAGTGGTTTTGGGAAGAACACTGAAGCTTTCTTT; CDR3 protein: CASGFGKNTEAFF
clone size: NA; D gene: TRBD1; V gene: TRBV7-9; J gene: TRBJ2-7; CDR3 DNA: TGTGCCAGCAGCTCCGGACAGGCCCCCTACGAGCAGTACTTC; CDR3 protein: CASSSGQAPYEQYF
clone size: once; D gene: NA; V gene: TRBV29-1; J gene: TRBJ2-1; CDR3 DNA: TGCAGCGTTGTGTTCGTAGTCCCCTACAATGAGCAGTTCTTC; CDR3 protein: CSVVFVVPYNEQFF
clone size: once; D gene: NA; V gene: TRBV10-1; J gene: TRBJ2-7; CDR3 DNA: TGCGCCAGCAGTAACTACAGGCGAGACTACGAGCAGTACTTC; CDR3 protein: CASSNYRRDYEQYF
clone size: once; D gene: NA; V gene: TRBV7-2; J gene: TRBJ2-7; CDR3 DNA: TGTGCCAGCAGCTTAGGGACTCTCTCCTACGAGCAGTACTTC; CDR3 protein: CASSLGTLSYEQYF
clone size: NA; D gene: NA; V gene: TRBV15; J gene: TRBJ2-1; CDR3 DNA: TGTGCCACCAGCATGGATGCGCCGCCGGATGAGCAGTTCTTC; CDR3 protein: CATSMDAPPDEQFF
clone size: few; D gene: NA; V gene: TRBV2; J gene: TRBJ1-1; CDR3 DNA: TGTGCCAGCATAGAGGGGTCGACTGAAGCTTTCTTT; CDR3 protein: CASIEGSTEAFF
clone size: NA; D gene: TRBD1; V gene: TRBV5-1; J gene: TRBJ1-4; CDR3 DNA: TGCGCCAGCAGCTGGACAGGGGATGAAAAACTGTTTTTT; CDR3 protein: CASSWTGDEKLFF
clone size: NA; D gene: NA; V gene: TRBV6-5; J gene: TRBJ2-7; CDR3 DNA: TGTGCCAGCAGTCCCCGGGTCCAGTCCTACGAGCAGTACTTC; CDR3 protein: CASSPRVQSYEQYF
clone size: NA; D gene: TRBD1; V gene: TRBV13; J gene: TRBJ1-1; CDR3 DNA: TGTGCCAGCAGCCAGGGACAGGGTTTTGAGGGCACTGAAGCTTTCTTT; CDR3 protein: CASSQGQGFEGTEAFF
clone size: NA; D gene: NA; V gene: TRBV11-2; J gene: TRBJ1-1; CDR3 DNA: TGTGCCAGCAGCTTAGCCGGGGGAGGCACTGAAGCTTTCTTT; CDR3 protein: CASSLAGGGTEAFF
clone size: NA; D gene: NA; V gene: TRBV11-3; J gene: TRBJ2-1; CDR3 DNA: TGTGCCAGCAGCTTAGAGAATGGGGTTTCCTACAATGAGCAGTTCTTC; CDR3 protein: CASSLENGVSYNEQFF
clone size: NA; D gene: NA; V gene: TRBV6-2/TRBV6-3; J gene: TRBJ2-4; CDR3 DNA: TGTGCCAGCAGCGATTTCCTAGCCAAAAACATTCAGTACTTC; CDR3 protein: CASSDFLAKNIQYF
clone size: once; D gene: NA; V gene: TRBV4-3; J gene: TRBJ1-1; CDR3 DNA: TGCGCCAGCAGCCAGGTCCCTGGGGGCACTGAAGCTTTCTTT; CDR3 protein: CASSQVPGGTEAFF
clone size: NA; D gene: NA; V gene: TRBV7-2; J gene: TRBJ1-4; CDR3 DNA: TGTGCCAGCAGAACCTCCGGGGGCGGTAATGAAAAACTGTTTTTT; CDR3 protein: CASRTSGGGNEKLFF
clone size: NA; D gene: NA; V gene: TRBV27; J gene: TRBJ2-7; CDR3 DNA: TGTGCCAGCAGTCCGAGCATAAAGGCGTACGAGCAGTACTTC; CDR3 protein: CASSPSIKAYEQYF
clone size: once; D gene: TRBD1; V gene: TRBV7-9; J gene: TRBJ2-1; CDR3 DNA: TGTGCCAGCAGCTCCCGGGACAGGGTTTTCCGGGGTGAGCAGTTCTTC; CDR3 protein: CASSSRDRVFRGEQFF
clone size: NA; D gene: TRBD1; V gene: TRBV2; J gene: TRBJ1-2; CDR3 DNA: TGTGCCAGCAGTGAAGCGGGAGGACAGGGTGATGGCTACACCTTC; CDR3 protein: CASSEAGGQGDGYTF
clone size: NA; D gene: TRBD2; V gene: TRBV7-9; J gene: TRBJ2-5; CDR3 DNA: TGTGCCAGCAGCTTAAAGCGGGAGGACCAAGAGACCCAGTACTTC; CDR3 protein: CASSLKREDQETQYF
clone size: NA; D gene: NA; V gene: TRBV4-1; J gene: TRBJ1-2; CDR3 DNA: TGCGCCAGCAGCCAAGATAACGAGGGGCTCCACAACTATGGCTACACCTTC; CDR3 protein: CASSQDNEGLHNYGYTF
clone size: NA; D gene: NA; V gene: TRBV5-1; J gene: TRBJ2-2; CDR3 DNA: TGCGCCAGCAGCTCATCCTCGGGGTCCGGGGAGCTGTTTTTT; CDR3 protein: CASSSSSGSGELFF
clone size: NA; D gene: TRBD1; V gene: TRBV5-1; J gene: TRBJ2-7; CDR3 DNA: TGCGCCAGCAGTCCCCGGGCGGACAGGCCCTGGGAGCAGTACTTC; CDR3 protein: CASSPRADRPWEQYF
clone size: NA; D gene: NA; V gene: TRBV14; J gene: TRBJ1-2; CDR3 DNA: TGTGCCAGCAGCCAAGATCGATGGGCCCCTACCTATGGCTACACCTTC; CDR3 protein: CASSQDRWAPTYGYTF
clone size: NA; D gene: TRBD1; V gene: TRBV7-3; J gene: TRBJ2-5; CDR3 DNA: TGTGCCAGCAGCCCATCCGGGACAGGCGAAGAGACCCAGTACTTC; CDR3 protein: CASSPSGTGEETQYF
clone size: NA; D gene: NA; V gene: TRBV18; J gene: TRBJ1-4; CDR3 DNA: TGTGCCAGCTCATCCTGGGGCAGGGATAATGAAAAACTGTTTTTT; CDR3 protein: CASSSWGRDNEKLFF